The present T cell receptor beta chain was sequenced within a study of cytomegalovirus exposure and HLA in healthy donors. Findings and limits, study-wide: Another analysis was done later, and it associated 15,000 to 20,000 TCR beta sequences with HLA alleles at 0.05 false discovery rate. Productive status was seen about 87% or about 30% of the time for most TCR beta V segments in an earlier analysis. Later analysis found that TCR beta chains associated with HLA were more clonally expanded than other, equally common chains. V- and J-gene trimming of TCR beta was linked (in a later analysis) to a missense DCLRE1C variant.

Primers for the PCR totalled 60 Vbeta and 13 Jbeta. The protocol was immunoSEQ multiplex PCR, while the TCRdb copy is restricted to in-frame clones and leaves out a portion. The table includes 150,000 to 200,000 clones, approximately 84% detected once. This CDR3 spans 11 amino acids. The germline gives CDR1 SNHLY, CDR2 FYNNEI. V shed 10 bases and J shed 12 bases, with 18 bases lying between them. This clone was seen only once. The antigen remains unidentified. The specimen sequenced was PBMCs. This receptor was obtained from a girl under 18 in good health and CMV-seropositive. The chain links TRBV2 to TRBJ1-1, with D perhaps matching TRBD1 (6 bases). The DNA for the CDR3 is TGTGCCAACCAGCAGGGACATAGAACTTTCTTT. It yields the protein CANQQGHRTFF.